These 22 T cell receptor beta chains share one sample of origin, sequenced in a study of beta chain features in type 1 diabetes. What was sequenced were expressed TCRB transcripts, since all of the isolated RNA had been reverse transcribed. Clones were sequenced by immunoSEQ multiplex PCR, and TCRdb holds only the in-frame ones, with some missing. The repertoire holds around 500,000 clones, with roughly 11% as singletons. The sample was naive CD4+ T cells from blood. Source of these receptors: a woman aged 18-35 years in good health.

The genes are TRBV7-8 and TRBJ2-3; 11 nucleotides line up with TRBD2. V shed 4 bases and J 2 bases; nucleotides not matched to a gene: 8. The CDR3 length is 17 residues. Germline CDR1 reads SGHVS; CDR2 reads FQNEAQ. In nucleotides, the CDR3 is TGTGCCAGCAGCTCAAACCTACTAGCGGGAGACACAGATACGCAGTATTTT. Protein product: CASSSNLLAGDTDTQYF.

In this sample, this clone turned up a few times. CDR3 nucleotides: TGTGCCAGCAGCCAACTATCCCAGGGCCAGAGTGAAGCTTTCTTT. Protein product: CASSQLSQGQSEAFF. The chain recombines TRBV6-5 with TRBJ1-1, with D tentatively TRBD1 (5 bases). Between the trimmed V and J ends, which lost 6 bases and 7 bases, there was a span of 21 bases. CDR1 and CDR2 from the germline V gene are MNHEY and SVGAGI. The CDR3 length is 15 residues.

The table lists this clone with a few counts. V and J are TRBV7-8 and TRBJ1-2; TRBD1 might be the D (5 bases). Trimming took off 5 bases at V and 0 bases at J, with 10 bases between the two ends. CDR1 SGHVS and CDR2 FQNEAQ come from the germline V gene. This CDR3 has 14 residues. For the CDR3, the DNA is TGTGCCAGCAGCCCGCAGACAGCTAACTATGGCTACACCTTC. It codes for CASSPQTANYGYTF.

The table lists this clone with a few counts. The V gene is TRBV15, the J gene TRBJ2-7, with 10 bases identical to TRBD2. With V trimmed by 1 base and J by 7 bases, 10 bases remained unmatched. CDR3 size: 16 residues. Germline CDR1 reads LNHNV; CDR2 reads YYDKDF (reference sequence). CDR3 region: CATSRAPLLAGREQYF. The CDR3 coding sequence is TGTGCCACCAGCAGAGCCCCGCTACTAGCGGGAAGGGAGCAGTACTTC. The full variable domain, in which reference TRBV15 and TRBJ2-7 provide the parts outside the CDR3, is DAMVIQNPRYQVTQFGKPVTLSCSQTLNHNVMYWYQQKSSQAPKLLFHYYDKDFNNEADTPDNFQSRRPNTSFCFLDIRSPGLGDTAMYLCATSRAPLLAGREQYFGPGTRLTVT.

The chain couples TRBV10-2 to TRBJ2-5, with D maybe TRBD1 (6 bases). V was cut by 8 bases and J by 7 bases, with 11 bases left in between. CDR3 size: 11 residues. Germline lookup yields CDR1 WSHSY and CDR2 SAAADI. Here the CDR3 reads CASGGGVTQYF. The CDR3 nucleotides are TGCGCCAGCGGGGGCGGTGTGACCCAGTACTTC.

This clone came up a few times. Different DNA sequences within this sample yield the same CDR3. V gene TRBV7-2 combines with J gene TRBJ2-3; weak D call: TRBD2 (5 bases). This CDR3 comprises 14 residues. Trimming stripped 2 bases from V and 3 bases from J, with 9 bases between. Germline-derived CDR1 and CDR2 are SGHTA and FQGNSA. Here the CDR3 reads CASSLLGVTDTQYF. Here the CDR3 DNA reads TGTGCCAGCAGCTTACTCGGGGTAACAGATACGCAGTATTTT.

The rearrangement joins TRBV9 to TRBJ1-4, with 10 bases identical to TRBD1. Trimming removed 9 bases from V and 6 bases from J; junction bases left unmatched: 8. This CDR3 has 14 residues. CDR1 is SGDLS and CDR2 is YYNGEE in the germline V gene. CDR3 residues: CATLLGQGYEKLFF. CDR3 sequence (DNA): TGTGCCACCTTACTGGGACAGGGGTATGAAAAACTGTTTTTT.

The V call is TRBV14, the J call TRBJ2-3; D possibly uses TRBD1 or TRBD2 (5 bases each). CDR1 is SGHDN and CDR2 is FVKESK in the germline V gene. V was cut by 1 base and J by 3 bases, with 11 bases left in between. The CDR3 length is 15 residues. CDR3 residues: CASSQGAWGTDTQYF. DNA of the CDR3: TGTGCCAGCAGCCAAGGGGCTTGGGGGACAGATACGCAGTATTTT.

This clone was detected only once. The chain carries TRBV6-6 and TRBJ2-7; D ambiguous. CDR1 and CDR2 from the germline V gene are MNHNY and SVGAGI (reference sequence). The CDR3 extends over 11 amino acids. The V and J ends lost 5 bases and 10 bases respectively, with 12 bases between them. CDR3 loop: CASSDPRRQYF. The CDR3 nucleotides are TGTGCCAGCAGTGACCCACGGAGACAGTACTTC.

As concerns this clone: The junction differs from germline at one of its ends, possibly a read error. The chain is built from TRBV4-3 and TRBJ2-2, with D unclear. The germline gives CDR1 LGHNA, CDR2 YSLEER. The CDR3 loop spans 14 amino acids. The DNA of the CDR3 is TGCGCCAGCAGTCAAGTACCTGGGACCGGGGAGCTGTTTTTT. Protein: CASSQVPGTGELFF.

The gene calls are TRBV7-2 and TRBJ2-7; tentative D call: TRBD1 (6 bases). V was trimmed by 1 base and J by 0 bases, leaving 13 bases between them. CDR1 is SGHTA and CDR2 is FQGNSA in the germline V gene. The CDR3 spans 16 residues. The CDR3 DNA sequence: TGTGCCAGCAGCTTAGGGGGCAGGGGACGCTCCTACGAGCAGTACTTC. Translating it yields CASSLGGRGRSYEQYF.

This clone turned up a few times. CDR3 residues: CASSLKRVGIQYF. CDR3 in DNA: TGTGCCAGCAGCTTGAAGCGGGTTGGGATTCAGTACTTC. The chain recombines TRBV7-2 with TRBJ2-4, with a weak D call TRBD2 (6 bases). The CDR3 is made up of 13 amino acids. Germline V lookup: CDR1 SGHTA, CDR2 FQGNSA. Trimming shortened V by 3 bases and J by 10 bases, and 13 bases separated the two germline ends. The complete variable domain, with remaining parts taken from reference TRBV7-2 and TRBJ2-4, reads GAGVSQSPSNKVTEKGKDVELRCDPISGHTALYWYRQSLGQGLEFLIYFQGNSAPDKSGLPSDRFSAERTGGSVSTLTIQRTQQEDSAVYLCASSLKRVGIQYFGAGTRLSVL.

This clone was found a few times. The sample carries other DNA sequences with the same CDR3. J is TRBJ2-1 and V is TRBV7-9; perhaps TRBD2 as D (6 bases). Germline CDR1 is SEHNR and CDR2 is FQNEAQ (reference sequence). V lost 4 bases and J lost 6, with 13 bases in between. This CDR3 has 14 amino acids. The CDR3 region has the DNA TGTGCCAGCAGCTCCGGGACCGGGGGCAATGAGCAGTTCTTC. Translation gives CASSSGTGGNEQFF.

This clone turned up a few times. The V call is TRBV4-1, the J call TRBJ1-2; D call uncertain. The CDR3 contains 14 residues. Per the germline V gene, CDR1 is MGHRA and CDR2 is YSYEKL. Trimming took off 4 bases at V and 8 bases at J, with 17 bases between the two ends. This CDR3 reads CASSPHGSLWGYTF. The CDR3 DNA is TGCGCCAGCAGCCCCCACGGGAGTCTTTGGGGCTACACCTTC.

This clone appeared a few times. The J gene is TRBJ2-1, the V gene TRBV27, with D maybe TRBD2 (6 bases). The CDR3 sequence is 16 residues long. CDR1 is MNHEY and CDR2 is SMNVEV in the germline V gene (reference sequence). V was trimmed by 5 bases and J by 2 bases, leaving 16 bases between them. The CDR3 loop reads CASSRRSGAPYNEQFF. CDR3 sequence (DNA): TGTGCCAGCAGTCGCCGTTCGGGAGCTCCCTACAATGAGCAGTTCTTC.

This clone was seen a handful of times. The chain couples TRBV7-6 to TRBJ2-2, with 8 bases that match TRBD1. Germline V CDR1 and CDR2: SGHVS, FNYEAQ. The CDR3 extends over 16 amino acids. V shed 1 base, J shed 1 base, and the junction held 2 bases outside the gene matches. This chain's CDR3 is CASSLGGQGNTGELFF. The CDR3 bases are TGTGCCAGCAGCTTAGGCGGACAGGGGAACACCGGGGAGCTGTTTTTT.

This clone has a count of ten or more. This CDR3 is CSVRQGSHEQYF. The CDR3 DNA reads TGCAGCGTCAGACAGGGATCCCACGAGCAGTACTTC. The chain joins TRBV29-1 to TRBJ2-7, with 7 bases aligning to TRBD1. This CDR3 contains 12 residues. The V gene end was trimmed by 6 bases and the J gene end by 5 bases; junction bases not matched to a gene: 7. CDR1 and CDR2 from the germline V gene are SQVTM and ANQGSEA.

V is TRBV20-1 and J is TRBJ2-7; D unclear. This CDR3 region has 10 residues. Trimming stripped 5 bases from V and 4 bases from J, with 6 bases between. CDR1 and CDR2 from the germline V gene are DFQATT and SNEGSKA (reference sequence). This CDR3 reads CSASAYEQYF. CDR3 sequence (DNA): TGCAGTGCTTCTGCTTACGAGCAGTACTTC.

This clone has only a few counts. Other DNA sequences in this sample translate to the same CDR3. The V gene is TRBV10-3, the J gene TRBJ1-1, with D possibly TRBD1 on 6 matching bases. Germline CDR1 and CDR2: ENHRY and SYGVKD. The CDR3 sequence is 13 residues long. Trimming shortened V by 6 bases and J by 1 base, and 9 bases separated the two germline ends. The CDR3 reads CAIRTTGNTEAFF. As DNA, the CDR3 is TGTGCCATCAGGACGACAGGGAACACTGAAGCTTTCTTT.

The chain recombines TRBV7-2 with TRBJ1-2; D unresolved. The CDR3 runs to 14 residues. V was pared by 1 base and J by 7 bases, with 13 bases between. The germline CDR1 and CDR2 sequences are SGHTA and FQGNSA. This CDR3 reads CASSLGSVWGGYTF. The CDR3 DNA sequence: TGTGCCAGCAGCTTAGGGTCAGTCTGGGGTGGCTACACCTTC.

A word on this clone: This sample includes further DNA sequences coding for the same CDR3. The chain employs TRBV9 and TRBJ1-2; 9 bases fit TRBD1. Trimming cost V 2 bases and J 4 bases; bases outside gene matches: 0. This CDR3 comprises 13 residues. Germline CDR1 SGDLS, CDR2 YYNGEE. The CDR3 region has the DNA TGTGCCAGCAGCGTGGACAGGGGCTATGGCTACACCTTC. It encodes CASSVDRGYGYTF.

The chain employs TRBV4-3 and TRBJ1-2; D is ambiguous. The CDR3 runs 14 residues. Germline V gives CDR1 LGHNA, CDR2 YSLEER. Trimming took 1 base from V and 5 from J, leaving 11 bases between them. The CDR3 is CASSQAGQVYGYTF. CDR3 coding DNA: TGCGCCAGCAGCCAAGCGGGCCAGGTTTATGGCTACACCTTC.